The 14 T cell receptor beta chains listed next were all sequenced from one sample in a study of T cell repertoires in cytomegalovirus infection. TCRdb processed the reads anew with MiXCR; each CDR3 protein has one entry. The sample contains about 52,000 distinct CDR3 sequences, 20% of which appear only once. These receptors have no known antigen. The source was CD8+ T cells from cultured PBMCs, collected from culture after CMV antigen stimulation. These receptors all come from a human donor in good health (CMV status not recorded). Some clones in this sample may be carry-over from other donors' samples.

V gene TRBV7-8 combines with J gene TRBJ1-4; TRBD1 matches at 7 bases. CDR3 length: 14 amino acids. Germline assignment: CDR1 SGHVS and CDR2 FQNEAQ. Trimming took 5 bases from V and 6 from J; bases not matched to a gene: 6. CDR3 DNA sequence: TGTGCCAGCAGCCCTCCCGGGACAGATGAAAAACTGTTTTTT. This codes for CASSPPGTDEKLFF.

This clonotype was seen only a few times. The V call is TRBV11-2, the J call TRBJ1-1; D not resolved. Trimming stripped 5 bases from V and 2 bases from J, with 18 bases between. This CDR3 has 16 amino acids. Looked up from germline, CDR1 is SGHAT and CDR2 is FQNNGV. The CDR3 DNA is TGTGCCAGCAGCCCGAGGACGGGTGAGACAAACACTGAAGCTTTCTTT. As protein: CASSPRTGETNTEAFF. The whole variable domain, remainder taken from reference TRBV11-2 and TRBJ1-1, is EAGVAQSPRYKIIEKRQSVAFWCNPISGHATLYWYQQILGQGPKLLIQFQNNGVVDDSQLPKDRFSAERLKGVDSTLKIQPAKLEDSAVYLCASSPRTGETNTEAFFGQGTRLTVV.

This clonotype was counted between two and nine times. This sequence joins TRBV7-2 and TRBJ2-3; 9 nucleotides line up with TRBD2. Germline trimming cut 1 base from V and 4 bases from J; bases unmatched to any gene: 6. CDR3 length: 16 amino acids. Germline V gives CDR1 SGHTA, CDR2 FQGNSA. Here the CDR3 reads CASSLGRGGVADTQYF. The CDR3, as DNA: TGTGCCAGCAGCTTAGGGCGGGGGGGCGTGGCAGATACGCAGTATTTT.

This clonotype appeared a single time. V is TRBV27 and J is TRBJ2-7; D gene uncertain. The CDR3 has 13 residues. Germline V lookup: CDR1 MNHEY, CDR2 SMNVEV (reference sequence). V lost 3 bases, J lost 4 bases, and 10 bases lay in between. In DNA form, the CDR3 reads TGTGCCAGCAGTTTGGGTATAAAGTACGAGCAGTACTTC. Protein: CASSLGIKYEQYF.

J is TRBJ2-7 and V is TRBV6-6; perhaps TRBD1 as D (6 bases). V dropped 5 bases and J dropped 0 bases, with 17 bases sitting between them. Per the germline V gene, CDR1 is MNHNY and CDR2 is SVGAGI (reference sequence). CDR3 size: 16 residues. DNA of the CDR3: TGTGCCAGCAGTGACGCGGACAGACAGAGCTCCTACGAGCAGTACTTC. Its protein product is CASSDADRQSSYEQYF.

This clonotype has only a few counts. This chain links TRBV7-9 with TRBJ1-1; TRBD1 matches at 8 bases. J lost 3 bases, V lost 6 bases, and 12 bases had no gene match. The CDR3 sequence is 16 residues long. Germline CDR1 is SEHNR and CDR2 is FQNEAQ (reference sequence). In nucleotides, the CDR3 is TGTGCCAGCAGACATCAGGGGGCCCGCCCGGACACTGAAGCTTTCTTT. It translates to CASRHQGARPDTEAFF.

V usage is TRBV11-2 and J usage is TRBJ2-7, with a possible D match to TRBD1 (6 bases). The CDR3 is made up of 12 amino acids. Trimming cost V 6 bases and J 4 bases, with 10 bases left between them. Per the germline V gene, CDR1 is SGHAT and CDR2 is FQNNGV. The CDR3 coding sequence is TGTGCCAGCAGGAGTACAGGGTACGAGCAGTACTTC. This gives the protein CASRSTGYEQYF.

This clonotype was picked up one time. The chain employs TRBV29-1 and TRBJ1-2; possibly TRBD1 for D (5 bases). This CDR3 has 13 residues. Trimming shortened V by 3 bases and J by 7 bases, and 15 bases separated the two germline ends. CDR1 SQVTM and CDR2 ANQGSEA come from the germline V gene. The CDR3 bases are TGCAGCGTTGATTTACCAGGGAGAAGTGGCTACACCTTC. Translated: CSVDLPGRSGYTF. The full variable domain, in which reference TRBV29-1 and TRBJ1-2 provide the parts outside the CDR3, is SAVISQKPSRDICQRGTSLTIQCQVDSQVTMMFWYRQQPGQSLTLIATANQGSEATYESGFVIDKFPISRPNLTFSTLTVSNMSPEDSSIYLCSVDLPGRSGYTFGSGTRLTVV.

The chain couples TRBV19 to TRBJ1-6, with 7 bases that match TRBD1. This CDR3 contains 14 residues. V lost 8 bases and J lost 10; bases outside the gene matches: 11. Germline loops: CDR1 LNHDA, CDR2 SQIVND (reference sequence). DNA of the CDR3: TGTGCCAGTGATACCGGGACAGTCCCCTCACCCCTCCACTTT. This encodes CASDTGTVPSPLHF.

This clonotype appeared many times. The chain employs TRBV24-1 and TRBJ2-1; D gene ambiguous. V was cut by 5 bases and J by 1 base, with 8 bases left in between. The germline CDR1 and CDR2 sequences are KGHDR and SFDVKD. The CDR3 spans 14 residues. The CDR3 here is CATSAQRSYNEQFF. CDR3 in DNA: TGTGCCACCAGTGCACAGAGATCCTACAATGAGCAGTTCTTC.

This clonotype was observed a handful of times. This chain connects TRBV6-6 to TRBJ1-3; possibly TRBD1 for D (6 bases). Germline lookup yields CDR1 MNHNY and CDR2 SVGAGI (reference sequence). Trimming cost V 0 bases and J 4 bases, with 13 bases left between them. The CDR3 covers 16 residues. CDR3 coding DNA: TGTGCCAGCAGTTACTCGGAAGGGGGATTGGGAAACACCATATATTTT. It encodes CASSYSEGGLGNTIYF.

The table lists this clonotype with a few counts. V and J are TRBV11-2 and TRBJ2-1, with 8 bases lining up with TRBD1. After removal of 1 base from V and 8 bases from J, the junction contained 7 bases not matched to a gene. This CDR3 has 15 amino acids. The germline gives CDR1 SGHAT, CDR2 FQNNGV. CDR3: CASSLGQGYLDEQFF. In DNA form, the CDR3 reads TGTGCCAGCAGCTTAGGACAGGGGTATTTGGATGAGCAGTTCTTC.

This clonotype was observed a handful of times. V gene TRBV19 combines with J gene TRBJ2-4, with TRBD1 matching over 10 bases. This CDR3 has 18 residues. J lost 0 bases, V lost 8 bases, and 13 bases had no gene match. CDR1 and CDR2 from the germline V gene are LNHDA and SQIVND (reference sequence). The DNA of the CDR3 is TGTGCCAGTCACACCGGGACAGGGGCCTCTTTAGCCAAAAACATTCAGTACTTC. Translation gives CASHTGTGASLAKNIQYF.

This chain joins TRBV28 and TRBJ1-1; D might be TRBD1 (5 bases). The length of the CDR3 is 13 residues. Germline CDR1 MDHEN, CDR2 SYDVKM. V lost 4 bases, J lost 1 base, and 7 bases lay in between. CDR3 protein: CASSSTENTEAFF. CDR3 sequence (DNA): TGTGCCAGCAGTTCGACAGAGAACACTGAAGCTTTCTTT.